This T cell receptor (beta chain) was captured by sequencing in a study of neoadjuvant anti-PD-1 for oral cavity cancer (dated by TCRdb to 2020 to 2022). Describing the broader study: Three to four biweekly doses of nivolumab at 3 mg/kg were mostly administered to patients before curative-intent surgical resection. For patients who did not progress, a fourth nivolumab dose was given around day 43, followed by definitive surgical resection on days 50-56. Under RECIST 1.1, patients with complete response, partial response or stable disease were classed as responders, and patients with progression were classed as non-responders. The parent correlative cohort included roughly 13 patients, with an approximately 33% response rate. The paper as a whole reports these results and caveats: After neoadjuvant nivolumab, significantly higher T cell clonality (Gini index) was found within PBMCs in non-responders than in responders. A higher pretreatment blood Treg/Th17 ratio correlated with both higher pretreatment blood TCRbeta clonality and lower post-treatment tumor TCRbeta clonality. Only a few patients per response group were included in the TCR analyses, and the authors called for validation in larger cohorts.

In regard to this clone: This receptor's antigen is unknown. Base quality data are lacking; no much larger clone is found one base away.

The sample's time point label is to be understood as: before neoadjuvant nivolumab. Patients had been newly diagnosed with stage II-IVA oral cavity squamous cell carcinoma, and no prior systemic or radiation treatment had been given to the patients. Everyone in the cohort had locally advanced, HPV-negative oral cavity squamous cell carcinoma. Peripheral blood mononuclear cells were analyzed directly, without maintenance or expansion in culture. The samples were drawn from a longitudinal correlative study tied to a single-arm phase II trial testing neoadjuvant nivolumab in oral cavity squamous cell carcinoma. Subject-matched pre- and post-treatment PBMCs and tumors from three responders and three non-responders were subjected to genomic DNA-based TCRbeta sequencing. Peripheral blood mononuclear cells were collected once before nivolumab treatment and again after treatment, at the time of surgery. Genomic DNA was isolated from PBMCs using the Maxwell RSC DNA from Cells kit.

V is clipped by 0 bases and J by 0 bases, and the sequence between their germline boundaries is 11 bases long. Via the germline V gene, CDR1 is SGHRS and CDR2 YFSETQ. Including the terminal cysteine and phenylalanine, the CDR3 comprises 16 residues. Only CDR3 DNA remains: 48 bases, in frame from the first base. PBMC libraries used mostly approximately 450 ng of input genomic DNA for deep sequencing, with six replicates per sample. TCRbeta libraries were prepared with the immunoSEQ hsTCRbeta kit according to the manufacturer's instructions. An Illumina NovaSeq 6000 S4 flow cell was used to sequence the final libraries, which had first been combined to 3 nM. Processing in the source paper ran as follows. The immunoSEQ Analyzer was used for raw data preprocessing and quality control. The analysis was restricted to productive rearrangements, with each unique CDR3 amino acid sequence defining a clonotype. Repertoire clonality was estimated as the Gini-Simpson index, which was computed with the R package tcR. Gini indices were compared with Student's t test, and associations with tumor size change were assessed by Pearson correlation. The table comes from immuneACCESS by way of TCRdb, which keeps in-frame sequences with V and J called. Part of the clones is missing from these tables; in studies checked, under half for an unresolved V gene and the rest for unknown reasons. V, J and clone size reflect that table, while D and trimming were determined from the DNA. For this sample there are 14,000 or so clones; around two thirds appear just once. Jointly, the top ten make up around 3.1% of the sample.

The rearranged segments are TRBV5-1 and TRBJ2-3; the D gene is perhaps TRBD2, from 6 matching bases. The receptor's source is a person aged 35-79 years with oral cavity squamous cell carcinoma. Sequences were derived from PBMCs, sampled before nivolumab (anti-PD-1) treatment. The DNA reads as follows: TGCGCCAGCAGCTTGGGAGTAGCGGAGAGCACAGATACGCAGTATTTT. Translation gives CASSLGVAESTDTQYF.